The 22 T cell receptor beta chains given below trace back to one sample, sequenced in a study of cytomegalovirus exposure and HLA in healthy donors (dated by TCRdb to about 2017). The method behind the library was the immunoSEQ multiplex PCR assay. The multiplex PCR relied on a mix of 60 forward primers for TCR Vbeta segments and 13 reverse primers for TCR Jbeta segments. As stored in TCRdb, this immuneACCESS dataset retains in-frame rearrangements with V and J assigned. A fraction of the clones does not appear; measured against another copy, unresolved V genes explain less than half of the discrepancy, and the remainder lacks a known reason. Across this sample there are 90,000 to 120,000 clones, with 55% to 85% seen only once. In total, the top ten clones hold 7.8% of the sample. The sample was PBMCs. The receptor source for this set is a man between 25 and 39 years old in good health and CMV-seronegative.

DNA for the CDR3: TGTGCCAGCAGCTTAGAACCACTACGCTCCTACAATGAGCAGTTCTTC. It is translated as CASSLEPLRSYNEQFF. The chain uses TRBV7-8 and TRBJ2-1; D uncertain. The germline V gene encodes CDR1 SGHVS and CDR2 FQNEAQ. Trimming left V 1 base short and J 0 bases short, with 10 bases between. The CDR3 extends over 16 amino acids.

The CDR3, as DNA: TGTGCCAGCAGGGTGCTGGGGACAGGGGCCTACAATGAGCAGTTCTTC. It codes for CASRVLGTGAYNEQFF. V usage is TRBV5-8 and J usage is TRBJ2-1; 10 positions agree with TRBD1. CDR3 length: 16 amino acids. J lost 2 bases, V lost 5 bases, and 7 bases had no gene match. Germline V gene data show CDR1 as SGHTS and CDR2 as YDEGEE. Full variable domain (remainder filled in from reference TRBV5-8 and TRBJ2-1): EAGVTQSPTHLIKTRGQQATLRCSPISGHTSVYWYQQALGLGLQFLLWYDEGEERNRGNFPPRFSGRQFPNYSSELNVNALELEDSALYLCASRVLGTGAYNEQFFGPGTRLTVL.

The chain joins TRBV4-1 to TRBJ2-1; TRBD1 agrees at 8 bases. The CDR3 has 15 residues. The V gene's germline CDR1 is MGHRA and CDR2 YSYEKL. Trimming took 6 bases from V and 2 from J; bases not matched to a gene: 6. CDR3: CASRGQGAPYNEQFF. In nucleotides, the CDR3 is TGCGCCAGCAGGGGTCAGGGGGCACCCTACAATGAGCAGTTCTTC.

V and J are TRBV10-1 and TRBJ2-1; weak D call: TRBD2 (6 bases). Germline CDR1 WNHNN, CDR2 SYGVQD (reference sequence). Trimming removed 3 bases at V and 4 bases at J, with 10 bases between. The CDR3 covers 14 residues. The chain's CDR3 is CASSDSGLYNEQFF. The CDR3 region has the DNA TGCGCCAGCAGTGATTCGGGACTGTACAATGAGCAGTTCTTC.

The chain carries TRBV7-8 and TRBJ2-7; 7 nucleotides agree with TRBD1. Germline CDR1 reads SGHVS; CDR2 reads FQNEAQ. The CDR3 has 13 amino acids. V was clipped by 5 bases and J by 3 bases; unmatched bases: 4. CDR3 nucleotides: TGTGCCAGCAGCACGGGACAGATCTACGAGCAGTACTTC. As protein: CASSTGQIYEQYF.

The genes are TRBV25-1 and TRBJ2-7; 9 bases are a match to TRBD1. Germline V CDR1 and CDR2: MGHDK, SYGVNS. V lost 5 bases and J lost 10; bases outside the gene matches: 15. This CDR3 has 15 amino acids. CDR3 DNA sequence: TGTGCCAGCAGTCTTTCCCGGTCCGGGACAGGGTTACAGTACTTC. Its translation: CASSLSRSGTGLQYF.

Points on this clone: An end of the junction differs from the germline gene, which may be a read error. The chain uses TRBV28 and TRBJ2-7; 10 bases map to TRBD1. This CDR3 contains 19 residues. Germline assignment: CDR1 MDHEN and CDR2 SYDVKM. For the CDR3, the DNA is TGTGCCAGCAGTTTAGTAGGGACAGGGGTTACGGCCGCTACAAGGAACCAAAACTTC. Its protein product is CASSLVGTGVTAATRNQNF. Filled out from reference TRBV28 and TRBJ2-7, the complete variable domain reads DVKVTQSSRYLVKRTGEKVFLECVQDMDHENMFWYRQDPGLGLRLIYFSYDVKMKEKGDIPEGYSVSREKKERFSLILESASTNQTSMYLCASSLVGTGVTAATRNQNFGPGTRLTVT.

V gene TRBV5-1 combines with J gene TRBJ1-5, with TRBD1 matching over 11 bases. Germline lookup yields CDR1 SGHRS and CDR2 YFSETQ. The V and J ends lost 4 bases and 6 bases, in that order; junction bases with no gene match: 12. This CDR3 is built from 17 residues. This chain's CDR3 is CASSPGTGGNYAQPQHF. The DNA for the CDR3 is TGCGCCAGCAGCCCCGGGACAGGGGGTAATTATGCTCAGCCCCAGCATTTT. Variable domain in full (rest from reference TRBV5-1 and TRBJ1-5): KAGVTQTPRYLIKTRGQQVTLSCSPISGHRSVSWYQQTPGQGLQFLFEYFSETQRNKGNFPGRFSGRQFSNSRSEMNVSTLELGDSALYLCASSPGTGGNYAQPQHFGDGTRLSIL.

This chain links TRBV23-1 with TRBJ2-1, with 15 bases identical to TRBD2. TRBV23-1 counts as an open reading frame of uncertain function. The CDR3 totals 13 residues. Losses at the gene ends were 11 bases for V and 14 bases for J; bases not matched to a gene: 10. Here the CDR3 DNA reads TGCGCCCACGAGGGACTAGCGGGGGGAAGAGAGTTCTTC. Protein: CAHEGLAGGREFF.

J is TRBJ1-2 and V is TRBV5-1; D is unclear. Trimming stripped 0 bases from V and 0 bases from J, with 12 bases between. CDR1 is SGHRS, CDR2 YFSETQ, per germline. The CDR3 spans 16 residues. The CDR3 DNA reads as TGCGCCAGCAGCTTGGATTGGGCGGGAGCTAACTATGGCTACACCTTC. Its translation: CASSLDWAGANYGYTF.

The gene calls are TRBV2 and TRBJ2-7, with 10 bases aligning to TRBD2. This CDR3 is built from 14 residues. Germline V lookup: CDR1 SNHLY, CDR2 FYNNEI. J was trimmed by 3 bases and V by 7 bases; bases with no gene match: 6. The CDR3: CASKSGTSVYEQYF. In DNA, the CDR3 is TGTGCCAGCAAGTCCGGGACTAGCGTCTACGAGCAGTACTTC.

Here the CDR3 DNA reads TGCGCCAGCAGCTTGGCCGCGGGCACAACTAATGAAAAACTGTTTTTT. The encoded protein is CASSLAAGTTNEKLFF. This sequence joins TRBV5-1 and TRBJ1-4; D is undetermined. Trimming took 0 bases from V and 0 from J, leaving 9 bases between them. CDR1 SGHRS and CDR2 YFSETQ come from the germline V gene. CDR3 size: 16 residues.

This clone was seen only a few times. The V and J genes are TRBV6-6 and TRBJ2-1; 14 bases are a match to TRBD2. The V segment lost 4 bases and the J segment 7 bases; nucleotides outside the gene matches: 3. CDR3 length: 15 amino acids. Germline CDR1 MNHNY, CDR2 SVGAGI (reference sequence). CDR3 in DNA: TGTGCCAGCAGTTCCAGACTAGCGGGAGGGAATGAGCAGTTCTTC. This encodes CASSSRLAGGNEQFF.

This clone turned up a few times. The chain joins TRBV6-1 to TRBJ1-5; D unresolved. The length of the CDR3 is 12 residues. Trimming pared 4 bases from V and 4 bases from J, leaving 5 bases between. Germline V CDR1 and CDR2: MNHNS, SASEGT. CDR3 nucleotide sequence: TGTGCCAGCAGTGTTATGAATCAGCCCCAGCATTTT. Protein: CASSVMNQPQHF.

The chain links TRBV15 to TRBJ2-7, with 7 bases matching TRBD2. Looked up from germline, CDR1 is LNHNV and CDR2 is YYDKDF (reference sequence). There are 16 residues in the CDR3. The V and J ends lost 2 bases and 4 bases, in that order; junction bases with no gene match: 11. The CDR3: CATSRSSGGSIYEQYF. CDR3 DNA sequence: TGTGCCACCAGCAGATCATCGGGAGGTTCGATTTACGAGCAGTACTTC.

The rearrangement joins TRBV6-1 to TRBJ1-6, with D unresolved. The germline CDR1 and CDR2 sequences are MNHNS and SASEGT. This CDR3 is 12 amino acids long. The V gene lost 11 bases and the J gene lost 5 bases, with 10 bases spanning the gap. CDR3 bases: TGTGCCGTCAGCGGGGATAATTCACCCCTCCACTTT. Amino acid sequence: CAVSGDNSPLHF.

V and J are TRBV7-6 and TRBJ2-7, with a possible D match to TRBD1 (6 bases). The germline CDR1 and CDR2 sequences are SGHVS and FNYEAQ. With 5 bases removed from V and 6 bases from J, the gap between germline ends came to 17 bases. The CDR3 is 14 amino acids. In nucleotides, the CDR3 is TGTGCCAGCAGCCAAACAGGGACCCCATGCGAGCAGTACTTC. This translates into CASSQTGTPCEQYF.

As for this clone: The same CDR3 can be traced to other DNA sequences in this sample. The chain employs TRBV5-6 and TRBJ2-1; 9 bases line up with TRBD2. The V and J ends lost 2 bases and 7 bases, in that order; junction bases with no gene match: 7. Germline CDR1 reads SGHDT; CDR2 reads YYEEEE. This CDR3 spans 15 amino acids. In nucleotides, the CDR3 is TGTGCCAGCAGCTTAGGAGCGGGGGGTAGGAATGAGCAGTTCTTC. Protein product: CASSLGAGGRNEQFF.

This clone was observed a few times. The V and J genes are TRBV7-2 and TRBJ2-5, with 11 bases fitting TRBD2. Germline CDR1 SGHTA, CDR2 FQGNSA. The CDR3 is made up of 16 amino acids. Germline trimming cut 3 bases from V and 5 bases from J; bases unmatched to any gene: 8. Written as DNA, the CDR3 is TGTGCCAGCAGCTTCGCTAGACTAGCGGGGCGGGAGACCCAGTACTTC. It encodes CASSFARLAGRETQYF.

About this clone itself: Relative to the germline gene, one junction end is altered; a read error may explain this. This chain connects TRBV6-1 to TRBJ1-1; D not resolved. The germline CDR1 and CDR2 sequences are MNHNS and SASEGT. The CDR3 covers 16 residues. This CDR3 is CAGSDFLYNRNTEAFF. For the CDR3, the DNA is TGTGCCGGCAGTGACTTCTTATATAATAGGAACACTGAAGCTTTCTTT.

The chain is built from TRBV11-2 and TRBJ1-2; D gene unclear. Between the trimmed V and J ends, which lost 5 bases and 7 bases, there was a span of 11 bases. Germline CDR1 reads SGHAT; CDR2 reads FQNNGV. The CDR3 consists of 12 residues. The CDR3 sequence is CASSTQGSGYTF. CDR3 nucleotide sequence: TGTGCCAGCAGCACACAAGGGAGTGGCTACACCTTC.

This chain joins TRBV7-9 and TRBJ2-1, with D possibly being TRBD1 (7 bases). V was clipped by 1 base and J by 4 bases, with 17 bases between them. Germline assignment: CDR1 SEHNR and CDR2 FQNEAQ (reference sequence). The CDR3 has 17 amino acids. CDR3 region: CASSLGAGQPSYNEQFF. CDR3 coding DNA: TGTGCCAGCAGCTTAGGGGCGGGACAGCCTTCTTACAATGAGCAGTTCTTC.